This T cell receptor (beta chain) was obtained from a study of T cell responses to AZD1222 COVID-19 vaccine. The study's findings and limits: Spike-specific TCRs gained breadth and depth after people received two AZD1222 doses. Unmutated variant regions are reportedly targeted by nearly half of spike-specific TCRs. Researchers took repertoire samples only after the peak T cell response had come.

Losses at the gene ends were 4 bases for V and 2 bases for J; bases not matched to a gene: 4. The CDR3 runs to 15 residues. CDR1 LNHDA and CDR2 SQIVND come from the germline V gene (reference sequence). In regard to this clone: Antigen specificity is unknown.

The method was immunoSEQ multiplex PCR; TCRdb's version includes in-frame clones alone and lacks a portion of them. The sample gives about 140,000 clones, 80% to 95% of which show up once; under 2.5% is in the top ten. Here the sequenced sample was peripheral blood, taken on day 0 of AZD1222 vaccination. The sequence was obtained from an adult in good health. The rearrangement links TRBV19 to TRBJ1-5; 8 positions match TRBD1. CDR3 sequence: CASSSRGQGNQPQHF. As DNA, the CDR3 is TGTGCCAGTAGTAGCAGGGGGCAGGGCAATCAGCCCCAGCATTTT.